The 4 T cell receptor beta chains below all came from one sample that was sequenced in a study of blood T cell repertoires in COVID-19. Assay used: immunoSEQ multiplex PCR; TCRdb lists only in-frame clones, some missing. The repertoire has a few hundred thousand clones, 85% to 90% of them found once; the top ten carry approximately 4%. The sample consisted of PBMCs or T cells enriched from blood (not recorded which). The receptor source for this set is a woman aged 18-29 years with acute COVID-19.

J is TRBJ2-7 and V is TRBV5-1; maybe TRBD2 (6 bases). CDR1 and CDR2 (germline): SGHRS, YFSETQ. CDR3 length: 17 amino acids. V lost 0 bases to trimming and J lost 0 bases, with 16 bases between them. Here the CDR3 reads CASSLAPRDLSSYEQYF. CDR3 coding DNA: TGCGCCAGCAGCTTGGCGCCCCGGGACTTGAGCTCCTACGAGCAGTACTTC.

CDR3 bases: TGTGCCAGCCTCTGGGGGACAGGCTCTGGAAACACCATATATTTT. Its translation: CASLWGTGSGNTIYF. The chain couples TRBV28 to TRBJ1-3; 8 nucleotides match TRBD1. The germline gives CDR1 MDHEN, CDR2 SYDVKM. This CDR3 has 15 amino acids. The V gene end was trimmed by 8 bases and the J gene end by 0 bases; junction bases not matched to a gene: 6.

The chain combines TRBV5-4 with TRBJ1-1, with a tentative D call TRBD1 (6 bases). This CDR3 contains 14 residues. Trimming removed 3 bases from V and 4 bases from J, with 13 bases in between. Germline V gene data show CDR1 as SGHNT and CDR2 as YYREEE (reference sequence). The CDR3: CASSYSGVATEAFF. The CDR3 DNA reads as TGTGCCAGCAGCTATTCAGGGGTGGCCACTGAAGCTTTCTTT.

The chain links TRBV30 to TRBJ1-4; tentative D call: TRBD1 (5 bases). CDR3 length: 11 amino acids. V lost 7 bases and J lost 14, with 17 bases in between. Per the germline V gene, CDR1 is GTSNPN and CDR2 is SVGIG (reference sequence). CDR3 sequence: CALLRGEVLFF. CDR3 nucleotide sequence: TGTGCCTTGCTCCGGGGGGAAGTGCTGTTTTTT. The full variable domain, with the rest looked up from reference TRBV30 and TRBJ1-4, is SQTIHQWPATLVQPVGSPLSLECTVEGTSNPNLYWYRQAAGRGLQLLFYSVGIGQISSEVPQNLSASRPQDRQFILSSKKLLLSDSGFYLCALLRGEVLFFGSGTQLSVL.